This T cell receptor (beta chain) was identified during a study of blood T cell repertoires in COVID-19. Study background: Some COVID-19 samples were acute and others convalescent; all came from the United States, Italy and Spain. T cells, B-cell-depleted T cells, or PBMCs supplied cDNA or gDNA.

Germline assignment: CDR1 SGHNT and CDR2 YENEEA. V was shortened by 2 bases and J by 4 bases, with 6 bases between the two germline ends. The CDR3 runs to 13 residues. Per the original data handling: It was from reference gene primer amplification that nucleated cell counts were estimated. Assay: immunoSEQ multiplex PCR; the TCRdb copy retains only in-frame clones and omits some. That table is the source of V, J and clone size, and D and trimming were worked out from the DNA. The sample includes approximately 170,000 clones, 86% of them seen just once. In the case of this clone: The sample contains more than one DNA sequence encoding this CDR3.

Material for sequencing was peripheral blood. This sequence was found in a middle-aged man with active or convalescent COVID-19. The rearrangement joins TRBV11-3 to TRBJ1-3; D is uncertain. The CDR3 DNA sequence: TGTGCCAGCAGCTTATTCGGGGGAAACACCATATATTTT. This sequence encodes CASSLFGGNTIYF.